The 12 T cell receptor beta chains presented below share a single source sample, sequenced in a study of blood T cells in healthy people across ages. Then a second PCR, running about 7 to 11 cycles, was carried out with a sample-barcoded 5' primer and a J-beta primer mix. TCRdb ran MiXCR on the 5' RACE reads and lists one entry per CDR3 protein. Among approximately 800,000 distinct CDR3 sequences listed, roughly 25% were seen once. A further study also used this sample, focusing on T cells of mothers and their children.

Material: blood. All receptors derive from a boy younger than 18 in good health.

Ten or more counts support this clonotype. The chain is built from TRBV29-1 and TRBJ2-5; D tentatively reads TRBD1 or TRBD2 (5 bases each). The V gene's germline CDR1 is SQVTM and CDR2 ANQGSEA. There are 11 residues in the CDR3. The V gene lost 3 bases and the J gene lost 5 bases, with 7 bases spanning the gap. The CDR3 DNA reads TGCAGCGTTGACTGGGGGGAGACCCAGTACTTC. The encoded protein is CSVDWGETQYF.

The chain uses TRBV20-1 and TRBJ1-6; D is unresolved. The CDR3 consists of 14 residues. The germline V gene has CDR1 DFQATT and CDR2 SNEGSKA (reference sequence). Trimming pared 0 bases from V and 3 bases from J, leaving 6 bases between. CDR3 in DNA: TGCAGTGCTAGAGAGTTGTTCTATAATTCACCCCTCCACTTT. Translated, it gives CSARELFYNSPLHF.

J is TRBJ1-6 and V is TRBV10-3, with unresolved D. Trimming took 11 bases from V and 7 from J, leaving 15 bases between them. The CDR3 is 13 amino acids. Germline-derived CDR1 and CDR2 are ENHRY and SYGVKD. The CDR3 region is CASSWRSNSPLHF. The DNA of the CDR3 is TGTGCCTCATCGTGGCGGAGCAATTCACCCCTCCACTTT.

The CDR3 is CASRPGLGVNEQFF. For the CDR3, the DNA is TGTGCCAGCAGGCCGGGACTAGGGGTCAATGAGCAGTTCTTC. The chain carries TRBV27 and TRBJ2-5, with 8 bases matching TRBD2. The DNA end favors TRBJ2-1, so the J call may be wrong. The CDR3 length is 14 residues. Germline-derived CDR1 and CDR2 are MNHEY and SMNVEV (reference sequence).

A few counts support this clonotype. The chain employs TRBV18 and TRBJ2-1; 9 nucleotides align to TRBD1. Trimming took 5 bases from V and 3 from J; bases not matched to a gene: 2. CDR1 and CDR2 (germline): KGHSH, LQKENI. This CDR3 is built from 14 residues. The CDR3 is CASSADRGYNEQFF. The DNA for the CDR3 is TGTGCCAGCTCAGCGGACAGGGGCTACAATGAGCAGTTCTTC.

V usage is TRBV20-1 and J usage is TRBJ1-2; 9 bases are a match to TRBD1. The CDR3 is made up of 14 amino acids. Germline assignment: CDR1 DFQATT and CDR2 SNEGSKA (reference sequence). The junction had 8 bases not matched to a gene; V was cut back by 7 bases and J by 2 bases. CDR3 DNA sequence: TGCAGTGAAAGAAGGACAGGGGACAACTATGGCTACACCTTC. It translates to CSERRTGDNYGYTF.

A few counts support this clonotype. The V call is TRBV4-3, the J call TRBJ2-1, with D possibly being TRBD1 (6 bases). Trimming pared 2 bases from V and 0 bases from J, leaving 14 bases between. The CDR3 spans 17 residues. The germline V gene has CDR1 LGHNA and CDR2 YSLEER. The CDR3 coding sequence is TGCGCCAGCAGCCAACGCTCAGGACAGAGCTCCTACAATGAGCAGTTCTTC. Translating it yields CASSQRSGQSSYNEQFF.

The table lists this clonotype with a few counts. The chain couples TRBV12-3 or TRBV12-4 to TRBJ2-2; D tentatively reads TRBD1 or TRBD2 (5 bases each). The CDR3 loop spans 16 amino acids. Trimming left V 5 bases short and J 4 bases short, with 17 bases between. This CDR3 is CASSLSRDVSTGELFF. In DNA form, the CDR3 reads TGTGCCAGCAGTCTTTCGAGGGACGTCAGCACCGGGGAGCTGTTTTTT.

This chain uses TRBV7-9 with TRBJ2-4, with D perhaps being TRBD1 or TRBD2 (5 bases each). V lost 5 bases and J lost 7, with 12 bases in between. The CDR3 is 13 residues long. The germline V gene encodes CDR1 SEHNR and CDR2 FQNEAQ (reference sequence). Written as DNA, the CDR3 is TGTGCCAGCAGCCCCGCGAGGGACAACATTCAGTACTTC. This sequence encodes CASSPARDNIQYF.

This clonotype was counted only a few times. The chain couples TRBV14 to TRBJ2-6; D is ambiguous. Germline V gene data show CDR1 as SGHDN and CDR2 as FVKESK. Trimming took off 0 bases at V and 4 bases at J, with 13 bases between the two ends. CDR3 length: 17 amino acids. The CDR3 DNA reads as TGTGCCAGCAGCCAAGATCTCGGAAGGGTCGGGGCCAACGTCCTGACTTTC. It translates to CASSQDLGRVGANVLTF.

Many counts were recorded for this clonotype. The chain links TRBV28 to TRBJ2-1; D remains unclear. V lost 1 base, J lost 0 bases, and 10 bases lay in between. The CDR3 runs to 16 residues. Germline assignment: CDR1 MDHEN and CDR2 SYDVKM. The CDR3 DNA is TGTGCCAGCAGTTTATTGACTTCGAGCTCCTACAATGAGCAGTTCTTC. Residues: CASSLLTSSSYNEQFF.

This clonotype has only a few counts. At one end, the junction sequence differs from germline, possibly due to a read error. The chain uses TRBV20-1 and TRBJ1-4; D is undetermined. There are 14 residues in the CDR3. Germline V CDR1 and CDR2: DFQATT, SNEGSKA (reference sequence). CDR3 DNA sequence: TGCAGTGCTAGACTCGGACCAGGCAATGAAAGACTGTTTTTT. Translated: CSARLGPGNERLFF.